The sequence of this T cell receptor beta chain was determined in a study of radiotherapy plus CTLA-4 blockade in lung cancer. Across the study: Among all patients, approximately 18% showed objective responses, while about 30% had disease control.

Assay: immunoSEQ multiplex PCR; the TCRdb copy retains only in-frame clones and omits some. The data hold tens of thousands of clones, with around four fifths observed a single time. This TCR came from a human donor with non-small cell lung cancer that progressed on radiotherapy plus ipilimumab. The sequences come from peripheral blood, collected from a patient treated with radiotherapy plus ipilimumab.

DNA of the CDR3: TGTGCCAGCAGCTTTGACAGGGGGCAGGCGTACGAGCAGTACTTC. It is translated as CASSFDRGQAYEQYF. The chain employs TRBV11-2 and TRBJ2-7; 10 bases align to TRBD1. The CDR3 runs 15 residues. Germline V gene lookup returns CDR1 SGHAT and CDR2 FQNNGV. The J segment lost 4 bases and the V segment lost 3 bases, leaving 6 bases of the junction unmatched.